The sequence of this T cell receptor (beta chain) was determined in a study of T cell repertoires in cytomegalovirus infection (dated by TCRdb to between 2018 and 2020). Background on the whole study: Alongside well-studied HLA-B-restricted epitopes, the peptide stimulations were aimed at recently identified HLA-C-restricted CMV epitopes, whose presentation resists viral immunomodulation. The HLA type of each donor mattered for the analysis, because public TCR beta signatures pointed to carriage of CMV infection along with the matching HLA type. The paper as a whole reports these results and caveats: The ex vivo response was dominated by HLA-C-restricted CMV-specific TCR beta clonotypes, and the single most frequent clonotype in two of eight donors was supplied by these HLA-C-restricted clonotypes. Cumulative frequency of public TCR beta family members discriminated carriers of CMV infection plus the relevant HLA type in this cohort and an independent roughly 350-donor cohort.

This clonotype was detected a few times. Its antigen is not yet known. Within one base of it there is no much larger clone, and no base qualities were kept. According to the study, the label for this sample's treatment or condition signals: in vitro stimulation with specific CMV peptide epitopes to enrich CMV-specific T cells. The sequencer listed for this sample is Illumina HiSeq 1500. TCRdb trimmed public reads at Q25 via fastp, called clones via MiXCR and kept in-frame beta chains. A single entry per CDR3 protein holds the most common genes and DNA from its merged rows. The sample table records 160,000 or so distinct CDR3 sequences; about 20% of these occur just once. 25% of the sample lies in the top ten. The germline V gene encodes CDR1 LGHDT and CDR2 YNNKEL (reference sequence). V and J lose 3 bases and 6 bases, and a span of 14 bases separates them. Inclusive of the bounding cysteine and phenylalanine, the CDR3 is 14 residues long. The only DNA kept is the CDR3, 42 bases in frame from the first base.

Rearrangement joined TRBV3-1 to TRBJ1-1, with the identity of the D gene unclear. The sequences come from CD8+ T cells from cultured PBMCs, collected from culture after CMV antigen stimulation. The receptor was isolated from a human donor in good health (CMV status not recorded). Some clones in this sample may be carry-over from other donors' samples. The encoded CDR3 is CASSQTRGRAEAFF. In nucleotides, the sequence is TGTGCCAGCAGCCAGACCCGAGGGAGGGCTGAAGCTTTCTTT.